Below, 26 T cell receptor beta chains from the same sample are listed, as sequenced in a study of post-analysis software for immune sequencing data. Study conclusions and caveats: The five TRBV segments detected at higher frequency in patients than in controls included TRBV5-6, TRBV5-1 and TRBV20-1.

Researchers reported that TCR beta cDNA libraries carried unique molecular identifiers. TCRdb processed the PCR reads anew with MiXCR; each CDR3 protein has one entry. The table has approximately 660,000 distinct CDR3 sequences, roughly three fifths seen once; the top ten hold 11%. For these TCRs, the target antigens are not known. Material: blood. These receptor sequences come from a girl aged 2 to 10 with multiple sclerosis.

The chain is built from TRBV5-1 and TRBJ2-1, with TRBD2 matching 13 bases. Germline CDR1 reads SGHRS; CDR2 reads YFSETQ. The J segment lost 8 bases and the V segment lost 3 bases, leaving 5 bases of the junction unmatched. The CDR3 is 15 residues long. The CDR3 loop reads CASSWTSGSRDEQFF. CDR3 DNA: TGCGCCAGCAGCTGGACTAGCGGGAGTAGGGATGAGCAGTTCTTC.

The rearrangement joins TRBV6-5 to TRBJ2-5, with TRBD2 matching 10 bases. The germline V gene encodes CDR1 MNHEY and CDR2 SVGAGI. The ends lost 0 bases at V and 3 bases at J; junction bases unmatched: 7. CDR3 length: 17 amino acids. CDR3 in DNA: TGTGCCAGCAGTTACTCATATCGCACTAGCGGGGAAGAGACCCAGTACTTC. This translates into CASSYSYRTSGEETQYF.

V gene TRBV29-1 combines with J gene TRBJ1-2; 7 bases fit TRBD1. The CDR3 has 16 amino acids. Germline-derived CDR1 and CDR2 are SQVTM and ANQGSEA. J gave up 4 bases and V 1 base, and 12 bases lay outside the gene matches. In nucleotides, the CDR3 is TGCAGCGTTGAAGTTCCCGGGACAGATATTTTCTATGGCTACACCTTC. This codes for CSVEVPGTDIFYGYTF.

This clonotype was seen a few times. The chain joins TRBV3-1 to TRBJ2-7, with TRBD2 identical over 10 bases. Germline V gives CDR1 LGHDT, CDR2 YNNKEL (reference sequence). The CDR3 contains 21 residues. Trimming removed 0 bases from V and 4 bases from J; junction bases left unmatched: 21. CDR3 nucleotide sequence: TGTGCCAGCAGCCAAGATAGAAAAGTCGGGACTAGCGAGGACCTAGGGTACGAGCAGTACTTC. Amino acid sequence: CASSQDRKVGTSEDLGYEQYF.

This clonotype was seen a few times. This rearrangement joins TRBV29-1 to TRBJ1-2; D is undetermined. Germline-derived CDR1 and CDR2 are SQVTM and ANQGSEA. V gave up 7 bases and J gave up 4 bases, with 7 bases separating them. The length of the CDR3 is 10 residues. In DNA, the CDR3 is TGCAGCGACGTCCTCTATGGCTACACCTTC. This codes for CSDVLYGYTF.

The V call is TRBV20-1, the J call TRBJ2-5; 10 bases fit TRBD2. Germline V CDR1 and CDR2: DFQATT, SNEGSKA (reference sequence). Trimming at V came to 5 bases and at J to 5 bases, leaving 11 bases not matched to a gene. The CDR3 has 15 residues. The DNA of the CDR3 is TGCAGTGCTCGAGGGCTAGCGGGAGAAGGGGAGACCCAGTACTTC. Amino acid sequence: CSARGLAGEGETQYF.

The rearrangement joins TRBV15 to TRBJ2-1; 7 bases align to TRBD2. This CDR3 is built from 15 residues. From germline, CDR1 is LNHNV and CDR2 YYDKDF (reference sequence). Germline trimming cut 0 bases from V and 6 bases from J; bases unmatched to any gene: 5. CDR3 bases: TGTGCCACCAGCAGAGAGGCGGGCGGGAGCAATGAGCAGTTCTTC. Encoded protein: CATSREAGGSNEQFF.

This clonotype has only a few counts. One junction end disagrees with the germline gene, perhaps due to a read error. CDR3 nucleotide sequence: TGTGCTAGCAGCTCGGGACCGACACAAGAGACCCAGTACTTC. Protein sequence: CASSSGPTQETQYF. The gene calls are TRBV5-6 and TRBJ2-5; D assignment may be TRBD1 or TRBD2 (5 bases each). CDR1 and CDR2 (germline): SGHDT, YYEEEE. This CDR3 contains 14 residues.

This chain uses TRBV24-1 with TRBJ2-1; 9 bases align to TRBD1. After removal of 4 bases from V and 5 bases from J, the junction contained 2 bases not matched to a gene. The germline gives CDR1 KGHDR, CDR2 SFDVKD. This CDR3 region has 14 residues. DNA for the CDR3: TGTGCCACCAGTGAGGGACAGGGACACAATGAGCAGTTCTTC. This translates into CATSEGQGHNEQFF.

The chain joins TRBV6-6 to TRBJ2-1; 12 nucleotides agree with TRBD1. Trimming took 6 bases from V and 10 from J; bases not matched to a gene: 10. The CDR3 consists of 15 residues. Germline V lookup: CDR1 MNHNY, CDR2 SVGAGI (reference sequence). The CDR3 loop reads CASRPGTGGPGEQFF. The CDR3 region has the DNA TGTGCCAGCAGGCCCGGGACAGGGGGCCCCGGCGAGCAGTTCTTC.

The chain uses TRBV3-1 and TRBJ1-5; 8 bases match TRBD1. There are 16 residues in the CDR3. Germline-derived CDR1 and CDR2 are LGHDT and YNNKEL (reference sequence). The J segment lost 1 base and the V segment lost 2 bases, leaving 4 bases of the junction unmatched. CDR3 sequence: CASSQQGAGSNQPQHF. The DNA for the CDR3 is TGTGCCAGCAGCCAACAGGGGGCTGGAAGCAATCAGCCCCAGCATTTT.

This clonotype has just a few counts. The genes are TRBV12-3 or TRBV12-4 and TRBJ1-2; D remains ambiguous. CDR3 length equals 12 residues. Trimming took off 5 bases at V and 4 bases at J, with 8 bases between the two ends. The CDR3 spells CASSPGLYGYTF. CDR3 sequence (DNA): TGTGCCAGCAGTCCGGGCCTCTATGGCTACACCTTC.

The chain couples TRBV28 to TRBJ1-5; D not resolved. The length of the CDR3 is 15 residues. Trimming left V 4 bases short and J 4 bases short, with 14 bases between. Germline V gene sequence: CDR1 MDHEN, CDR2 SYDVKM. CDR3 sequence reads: CASSYTDERNQPQHF. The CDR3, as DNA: TGTGCCAGCAGTTATACAGATGAAAGGAATCAGCCCCAGCATTTT.

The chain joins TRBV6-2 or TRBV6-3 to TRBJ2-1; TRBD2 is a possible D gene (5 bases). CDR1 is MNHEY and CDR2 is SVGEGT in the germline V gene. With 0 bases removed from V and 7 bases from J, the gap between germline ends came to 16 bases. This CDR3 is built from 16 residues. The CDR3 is CASSYSIATTGNEQFF. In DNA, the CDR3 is TGTGCCAGCAGTTACTCGATAGCGACTACGGGTAATGAGCAGTTCTTC.

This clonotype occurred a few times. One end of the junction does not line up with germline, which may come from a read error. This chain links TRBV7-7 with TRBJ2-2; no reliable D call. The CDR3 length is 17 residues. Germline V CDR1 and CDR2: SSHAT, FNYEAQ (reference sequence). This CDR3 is CASSLEFLSANTGELFF. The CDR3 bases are TGTGCTAGCAGCTTAGAGTTCCTATCCGCGAACACCGGGGAGCTGTTTTTT.

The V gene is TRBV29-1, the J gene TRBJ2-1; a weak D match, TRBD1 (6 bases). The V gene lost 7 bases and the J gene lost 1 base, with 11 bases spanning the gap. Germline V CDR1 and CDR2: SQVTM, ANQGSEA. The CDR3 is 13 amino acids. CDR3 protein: CSATTGSYNEQFF. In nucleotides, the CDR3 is TGCAGCGCAACTACAGGGTCCTACAATGAGCAGTTCTTC.

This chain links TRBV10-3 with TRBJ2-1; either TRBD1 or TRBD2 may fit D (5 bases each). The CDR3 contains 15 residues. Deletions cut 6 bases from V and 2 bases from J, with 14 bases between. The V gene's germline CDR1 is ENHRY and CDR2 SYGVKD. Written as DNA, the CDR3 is TGTGCCATCAGGTCGGGGCCCGAGGCCTACAATGAGCAGTTCTTC. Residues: CAIRSGPEAYNEQFF.

The CDR3 region is CATSSTSGTFFSYNEQFF. The DNA of the CDR3 is TGTGCCACCAGCAGTACTAGCGGGACCTTCTTCTCCTACAATGAGCAGTTCTTC. J is TRBJ2-1 and V is TRBV15, with 10 nucleotides matching TRBD2. The ends lost 3 bases at V and 0 bases at J; junction bases unmatched: 8. Germline loops: CDR1 LNHNV, CDR2 YYDKDF (reference sequence). This CDR3 contains 18 residues.

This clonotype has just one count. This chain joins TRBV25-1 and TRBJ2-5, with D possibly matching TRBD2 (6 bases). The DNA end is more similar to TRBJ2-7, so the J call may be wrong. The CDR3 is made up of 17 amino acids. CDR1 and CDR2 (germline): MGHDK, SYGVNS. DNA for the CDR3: TGTGCCAGCAGTGAATCCCACTTCGGAGGGCGGTACTACGAGCAGTACTTC. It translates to CASSESHFGGRYYEQYF.

The CDR3 nucleotides read TGCAGTGCTGTCAAAGCGGTCTCGAACAATGAGCAGTTCTTC. Its protein is CSAVKAVSNNEQFF. The rearrangement joins TRBV20-1 to TRBJ2-1; tentatively, D is TRBD2 (5 bases). V lost 5 bases to trimming and J lost 5 bases, with 16 bases between them. From germline, CDR1 is DFQATT and CDR2 SNEGSKA (reference sequence). This CDR3 comprises 14 residues.

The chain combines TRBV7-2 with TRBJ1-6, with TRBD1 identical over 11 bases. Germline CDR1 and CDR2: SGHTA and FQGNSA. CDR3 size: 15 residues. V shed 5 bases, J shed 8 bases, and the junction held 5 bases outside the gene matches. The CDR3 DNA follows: TGTGCCAGCAGCCAAAGGGGACAGGGGGATTCACCCCTCCACTTT. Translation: CASSQRGQGDSPLHF.

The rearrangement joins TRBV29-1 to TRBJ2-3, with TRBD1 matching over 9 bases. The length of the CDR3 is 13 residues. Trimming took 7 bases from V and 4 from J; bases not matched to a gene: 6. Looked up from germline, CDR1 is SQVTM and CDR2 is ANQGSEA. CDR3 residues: CSAPGQGSDTQYF. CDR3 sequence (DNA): TGCAGCGCCCCGGGACAGGGCTCAGATACGCAGTATTTT.

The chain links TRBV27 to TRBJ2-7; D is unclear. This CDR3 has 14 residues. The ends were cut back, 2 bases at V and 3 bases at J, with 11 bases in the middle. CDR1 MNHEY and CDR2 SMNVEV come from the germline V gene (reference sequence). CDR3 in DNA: TGTGCCAGCAGTTTACAGGTCGGTTTCTACGAGCAGTACTTC. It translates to CASSLQVGFYEQYF.

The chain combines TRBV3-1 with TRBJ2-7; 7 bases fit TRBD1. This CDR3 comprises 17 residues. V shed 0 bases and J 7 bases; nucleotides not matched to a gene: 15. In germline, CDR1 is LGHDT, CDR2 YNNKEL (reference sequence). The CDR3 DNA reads TGTGCCAGCAGCCAAGAGGCCGGACGGAAGGGGGCGAGGGAGCAGTACTTC. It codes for CASSQEAGRKGAREQYF.

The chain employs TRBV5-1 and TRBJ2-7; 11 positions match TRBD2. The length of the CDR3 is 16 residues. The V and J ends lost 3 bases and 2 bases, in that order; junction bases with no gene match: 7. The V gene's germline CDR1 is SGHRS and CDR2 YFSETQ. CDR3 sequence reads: CASSSGLAGSTYEQYF. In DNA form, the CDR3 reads TGCGCCAGCAGCTCCGGACTAGCGGGCTCCACCTACGAGCAGTACTTC. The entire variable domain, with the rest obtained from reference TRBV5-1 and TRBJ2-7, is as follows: KAGVTQTPRYLIKTRGQQVTLSCSPISGHRSVSWYQQTPGQGLQFLFEYFSETQRNKGNFPGRFSGRQFSNSRSEMNVSTLELGDSALYLCASSSGLAGSTYEQYFGPGTRLTVT.

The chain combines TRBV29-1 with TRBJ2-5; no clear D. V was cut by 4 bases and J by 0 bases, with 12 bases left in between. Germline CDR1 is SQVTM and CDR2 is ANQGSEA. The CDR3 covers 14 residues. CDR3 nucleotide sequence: TGCAGCGTTGTTGGCGGCAGGTACCAAGAGACCCAGTACTTC. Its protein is CSVVGGRYQETQYF.